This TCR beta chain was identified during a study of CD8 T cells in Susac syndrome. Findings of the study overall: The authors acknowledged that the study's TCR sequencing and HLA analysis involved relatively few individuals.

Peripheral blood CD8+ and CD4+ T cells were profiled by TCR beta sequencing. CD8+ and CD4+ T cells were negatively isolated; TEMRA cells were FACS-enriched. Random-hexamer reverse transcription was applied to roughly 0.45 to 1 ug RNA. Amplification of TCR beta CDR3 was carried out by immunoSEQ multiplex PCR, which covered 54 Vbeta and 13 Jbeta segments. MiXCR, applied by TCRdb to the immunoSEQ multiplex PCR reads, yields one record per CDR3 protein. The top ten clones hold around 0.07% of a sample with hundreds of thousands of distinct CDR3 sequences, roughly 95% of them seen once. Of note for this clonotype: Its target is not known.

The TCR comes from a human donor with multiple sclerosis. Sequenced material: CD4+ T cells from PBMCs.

The CDR3, as DNA: TGTGCCAGCTCACCCTCGGGTGGAACTAATGAAAAACTGTTTTTT. It is translated as CASSPSGGTNEKLFF. The gene calls are TRBV18 and TRBJ1-4; no clear D gene. V lost 3 bases, J lost 1 base, and 9 bases lay in between. This CDR3 has 15 residues. The germline V gene encodes CDR1 KGHSH and CDR2 LQKENI.